This T cell receptor (beta chain) derives from a study of blood T cell repertoires in COVID-19 (dated by TCRdb to the early 2020s). For context, the study as a whole: Samples covering the acute and convalescent phases of COVID-19 were provided by collaborators in the United States, Italy and Spain. The prospective study material was composed of cDNA or gDNA derived from T cells, B-cell-depleted T cells, or PBMCs. The dataset comprised deeply sampled blood TCRbeta repertoires from subjects exposed to, actively infected with, or recovered from COVID-19. A freely available public database, intended as a resource for researchers studying the immune response to SARS-CoV-2, is where the repertoires were released. Samples were obtained from the ongoing ImmuneRACE study (first 160 participants) and from over a thousand subjects provided by 6 global collaborators. Sample metadata almost always included a de-identified subject ID, COVID-19 status, age in years and sex. Where available, HLA class I and class II types were taken from metadata supplied by the sample provider and were not determined by assay-based typing. Overall study results and their limits: Clinical and demographic metadata were provided uncurated, with the amount varying by source and participant.

TCRbeta CDR3 regions were amplified from genomic DNA using the immunoSEQ Assay, a bias-controlled multiplex PCR. Turning to the authors' computational methods: Nucleated cell counts per sample were estimated from amplification of reference gene primers within the assay. To quantify the absolute abundance of each unique TCRbeta CDR3 rearrangement, sequence reads were collapsed and filtered. For each sample, productive Simpson clonality was calculated by taking the square root of Simpson's diversity index across productive rearrangements. TCRdb's version of the immuneACCESS table is confined to in-frame rearrangements and falls short of the full clone set. An unresolved V gene accounts for under half of the shortfall where checked; the remainder is of unknown origin. V, J and clone size were drawn from that table, and D and trimming were deduced from the DNA. The sample yields about 140,000 clones; roughly 85% were counted once. Over 2.5% of the sample lies in the top ten.

Concerning this clone itself: Its antigen specificity is not known. The record has no base qualities; no much larger clone is one base away.

Whole blood was collected in K2EDTA tubes by collaborating institutions according to the institutions' own protocols. For TCRbeta analysis, collaborators shipped samples in one of three forms: frozen whole blood, isolated PBMCs, or DNA extracted from either of those sample types. V is pared back by 4 bases and J by 6 bases, with 10 bases lying between the germline termini. From the cysteine through the phenylalanine, the CDR3 covers 13 amino acids. Just the 39-base CDR3 DNA is kept, in frame starting at base 1. The sequence is built from TRBV12-3 or TRBV12-4 and TRBJ1-5, with the D gene not clear enough to name. The receptor's source is a man aged 50 to 59 with acute or convalescent COVID-19. Sequenced input: peripheral blood. CDR3 reads: CASSSGKIQPQHF. The nucleotide sequence reads TGTGCCAGCAGTTCAGGAAAAATTCAGCCCCAGCATTTT.